This TCR beta chain was sequenced in a study of shared clonotypes between healthy human individuals. Study observations and caveats: Memory subsets had estimated richness that was generally smaller than that of naive subsets.

Remarks on this clone: Its antigen is unidentified.

Libraries were prepared by immunoSEQ multiplex PCR; TCRdb keeps only in-frame clonotypes and omits some of them. This sample has a few million clones; around nine tenths occur once, and the top ten carry around 0.14%. The receptor comes from a man between 18 and 29 years old in good health. The specimen sequenced was naive CD4+ T cells sorted from blood. Subset in this sample: CD45RA+ positively selected.

CDR3 sequence: CASSSGGPGTGFEQYF. The CDR3 DNA reads TGTGCCAGCAGTTCAGGGGGTCCCGGGACAGGGTTCGAGCAGTACTTC. The chain joins TRBV2 to TRBJ2-7, with 9 bases matching TRBD1. The V and J ends lost 5 bases and 6 bases, in that order; junction bases with no gene match: 14. Per germline, CDR1 SNHLY and CDR2 FYNNEI. This CDR3 is built from 16 residues.